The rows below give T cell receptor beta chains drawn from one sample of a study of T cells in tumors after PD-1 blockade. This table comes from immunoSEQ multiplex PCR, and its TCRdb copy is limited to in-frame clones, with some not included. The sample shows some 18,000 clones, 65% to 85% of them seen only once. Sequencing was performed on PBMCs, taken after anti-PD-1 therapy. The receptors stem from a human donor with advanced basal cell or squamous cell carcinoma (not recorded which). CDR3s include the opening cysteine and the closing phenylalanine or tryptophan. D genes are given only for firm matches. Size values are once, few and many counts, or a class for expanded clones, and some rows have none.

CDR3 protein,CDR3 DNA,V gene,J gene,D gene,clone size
CAISYTGAPYNEQFF,TGTGCCATCAGTTACACCGGGGCCCCCTACAATGAGCAGTTCTTC,TRBV10-3,TRBJ2-1,-,-
CASSPPSTDTQYF,TGTGCCAGCTCACCCCCTAGCACAGATACGCAGTATTTT,TRBV18,TRBJ2-3,-,-
CASRPTGDYNQPQHF,TGTGCCAGCAGACCGACAGGCGACTACAATCAGCCCCAGCATTTT,TRBV6-5,TRBJ1-5,-,once
CASSPNEDMNTEAFF,TGTGCCAGCTCTCCCAACGAGGATATGAACACTGAAGCTTTCTTT,TRBV18,TRBJ1-1,-,-
CASSYQSGASTDTQYF,TGTGCCAGCAGTTACCAAAGCGGGGCTAGCACAGATACGCAGTATTTT,TRBV28,TRBJ2-3,TRBD2,-
CASSGGDTSNQPQHF,TGTGCCAGCAGCGGGGGGGACACTAGCAATCAGCCCCAGCATTTT,TRBV6-5,TRBJ1-5,-,-
CASSLLAGGPPTQYF,TGTGCCAGCAGTTTATTAGCGGGAGGGCCTCCGACCCAGTACTTC,TRBV28,TRBJ2-5,TRBD2,-
CASSEFWDRGGNEQFF,TGTGCCAGCAGTGAATTCTGGGACCGGGGCGGGAATGAGCAGTTCTTC,TRBV2,TRBJ2-1,-,-
CASRAGQGDTEAFF,TGCGCCAGCAGGGCGGGACAGGGAGATACTGAAGCTTTCTTT,TRBV5-1,TRBJ1-1,TRBD1,-
CASSEDAGSSYNEQFF,TGTGCCAGCAGTGAAGACGCGGGAAGCTCCTACAATGAGCAGTTCTTC,TRBV2,TRBJ2-1,-,-
CASSYRGQSGYEQYF,TGTGCCAGCAGTTACCGGGGACAGTCAGGCTACGAGCAGTACTTC,TRBV6-5,TRBJ2-7,TRBD1,-
CASSSMGVGENIQYF,TGCGCCAGCAGCTCTATGGGAGTGGGCGAAAACATTCAGTACTTC,TRBV5-1,TRBJ2-4,-,-
CASSLGRLAGGSDTQYF,TGTGCCAGCAGCTTAGGAAGACTAGCGGGAGGGTCTGATACGCAGTATTTT,TRBV7-6,TRBJ2-3,TRBD2,-
CASSEDWAPQYF,TGTGCCAGCAGTGAAGACTGGGCTCCGCAGTATTTT,TRBV2,TRBJ2-3,-,-
CASSLKGRGFTDTQYF,TGTGCCAGCAGCTTAAAAGGAAGGGGGTTCACAGATACGCAGTATTTT,TRBV7-3,TRBJ2-3,-,-
CASSTTGTGGEGEQYF,TGTGCCAGTAGCACCACCGGGACAGGGGGCGAGGGCGAGCAGTACTTC,TRBV19,TRBJ2-7,TRBD1,-
CSAAPNNEQFF,TGCAGTGCGGCCCCGAACAATGAGCAGTTCTTC,TRBV20-1,TRBJ2-1,-,-
CASSPRENRPYEQYF,TGTGCCAGCAGCCCCAGGGAAAATCGCCCCTACGAGCAGTACTTC,TRBV7-9,TRBJ2-7,-,-
CAIRDFTGISGNTIYF,TGTGCCATCAGGGACTTTACAGGAATCTCTGGAAACACCATATATTTT,TRBV10-3,TRBJ1-3,-,medium-sized
CASSLEGTSGRELFF,TGTGCCAGCAGCTTGGAGGGGACTAGCGGGAGGGAGCTGTTTTTT,TRBV5-4,TRBJ2-2,TRBD2,-
CASRVQINTEAFF,TGTGCCAGCAGGGTTCAGATAAACACTGAAGCTTTCTTT,TRBV28,TRBJ1-1,-,once
CASSRGQNTGELFF,TGTGCCAGCAGCCGGGGGCAGAACACCGGGGAGCTGTTTTTT,TRBV5-6,TRBJ2-2,-,-
CASSLLGPGELFF,TGTGCCAGCAGCTTGCTAGGGCCCGGGGAGCTGTTTTTT,TRBV5-5,TRBJ2-2,-,once
CAISEGLAATDTQYF,TGTGCCATCAGTGAGGGACTAGCGGCAACAGATACGCAGTATTTT,TRBV10-3,TRBJ2-3,TRBD2,-
CASSEVRAGPAYEQYF,TGTGCCAGCAGTGAAGTCCGAGCGGGCCCAGCCTACGAGCAGTACTTC,TRBV6-1,TRBJ2-7,-,-
CASSALLQPQHF,TGTGCCAGTAGTGCCCTATTACAGCCCCAGCATTTT,TRBV19,TRBJ1-5,-,-
CAAHGLVYGYTF,TGTGCAGCTCATGGGTTGGTCTATGGCTACACCTTC,TRBV9,TRBJ1-2,-,-
CASRDKNYNEQFF,TGTGCCAGCCGGGACAAAAACTACAATGAGCAGTTCTTC,TRBV6-5,TRBJ2-1,-,few
CASSYSEGGYGYTF,TGTGCCAGCAGTTACTCCGAGGGGGGATACGGCTACACCTTC,TRBV6-5,TRBJ1-2,-,-
CATSSVAQWNTEAFF,TGTGCCACCAGCAGCGTCGCACAATGGAACACTGAAGCTTTCTTT,TRBV15,TRBJ1-1,-,-
CASSPPTTNTGELFF,TGTGCCAGCTCACCACCGACGACGAACACCGGGGAGCTGTTTTTT,TRBV18,TRBJ2-2,-,-
CASRSAGGPEQYF,TGTGCCAGCAGATCAGCGGGGGGCCCCGAGCAGTACTTC,TRBV7-9,TRBJ2-7,TRBD2,-
CASSVQEYNSPLHF,TGTGCCAGCAGCGTGCAGGAGTATAATTCACCCCTCCACTTT,TRBV5-6,TRBJ1-6,-,few